This record concerns one TCR beta chain sequence. The specificity of this receptor is unknown. Base qualities are not recorded, but no much larger clone differs from it by a single base. Each collaborating institution followed its own protocols to collect whole blood in K2EDTA tubes. For TCRbeta analysis, collaborators shipped samples as frozen whole blood, isolated PBMCs, or DNA extracted from either of those sample types. The data stem from a study of blood T cell repertoires in COVID-19 (dated by TCRdb to about 2020). With respect to the entire study: Collaborator samples came from the United States, Italy and Spain and covered acute and convalescent phases of COVID-19. A freely available public database, intended as a resource for researchers studying the immune response to SARS-CoV-2, is where the repertoires were released. Sample metadata almost always included a de-identified subject ID, COVID-19 status, age in years and sex. Where HLA class I and class II types were available, the types were taken from metadata supplied by the sample provider, not from assay-based typing. The material from the prospective study consisted of cDNA or gDNA derived from T cells, B-cell-depleted T cells, or PBMCs. Samples came from the ongoing ImmuneRACE study (first 160 participants) plus 1,254 subjects from 6 global collaborators. Subjects who had been exposed to COVID-19, were actively infected with it, or had recovered from it provided the deeply sampled blood TCRbeta repertoires that made up the dataset. Broader findings and caveats from the paper: The quantity of clinical and demographic metadata differed by source and by participant and was supplied without curation.

Germline trimming: 8 bases from V, 2 bases from J; junction bases outside gene matches: 1. Reading from cysteine to phenylalanine, the CDR3 counts 13 amino acids. This entry keeps only the CDR3 DNA: 39 bases, framed from base 1. From a lookup of the germline V gene (reference sequence), CDR1 and CDR2 are SEHNR and FQNEAQ. The immunoSEQ Assay, a bias-controlled multiplex PCR, was used to amplify TCRbeta CDR3 regions from genomic DNA. As for the original processing: The number of nucleated cells in each sample was estimated from the amplification of reference gene primers within the assay. To quantify the absolute abundance of each unique TCRbeta CDR3 rearrangement, sequence reads were collapsed and filtered. For each sample, productive Simpson clonality was calculated as the square root of Simpson's diversity index over productive rearrangements. This immuneACCESS table, as held by TCRdb, lists in-frame sequences with V and J called but not all clones. Of the missing ones, under half trace to an unresolved V gene in checked studies; the others have no known cause. V and J calls and clone size are given by that table; D and trimming were obtained from the DNA. The sample table holds fewer than 250,000 clones, of which 88% were seen once. The ten largest clones represent approximately 1.7% of the sample.

Here the chain combines TRBV7-9 and TRBJ2-7; TRBD2 matches 12 bases in the middle. Sequencing used peripheral blood. This sequence originates from a man in his sixties or seventies with acute or convalescent COVID-19. This receptor has the CDR3 CASGLAGTYEQYF. The DNA is as follows: TGTGCCAGCGGACTAGCGGGGACCTACGAGCAGTACTTC.